The T cell receptor (beta chain) under discussion was sequenced for a study of response to subunit inactivated influenza vaccine. Germline assignment: CDR1 SGHTA and CDR2 FQGNSA. Trimming cost V 5 bases and J 5 bases, with 15 bases left between them. The CDR3 covers 14 residues. This clonotype was counted at least ten times. TCRdb processed the RT-PCR reads anew with MiXCR; each CDR3 protein has one entry. The table records around 580,000 distinct CDR3 sequences, approximately 10% of them present only once. This specimen consisted of PBMCs from blood, obtained on the day of vaccination. V and J are TRBV7-2 and TRBJ1-2; D is uncertain. The clonotype comes from a man in his fifties or sixties who received an inactivated influenza vaccine. The CDR3 DNA follows: TGTGCCAGCAGCCCTTCCGACGGCTCATATGGCTACACCTTC. Translated, it gives CASSPSDGSYGYTF.